A single sample is the source of the 14 T cell receptor beta chains below, sequenced in a study of graft-versus-host responses after intestinal transplantation. TCRdb's table, derived via immunoSEQ multiplex PCR, lists solely in-frame clones and lacks some. Among thousands of clones listed, 25% to 30% were seen once. Plating combined roughly 200,000 CFSE-labeled responder cells with roughly 200,000 irradiated, violet-dye-labeled stimulator cells. The sample here was alloreactive CD8+ T cells from a mixed lymphocyte reaction culture, taken before intestinal transplant. The subset was: CFSE-low proliferating T cells sorted from approximately six-day pre-transplant mixed lymphocyte reaction (GvH or HvG direction). All receptors derive from a human patient who received an intestinal transplant.

This clone came up once. The chain joins TRBV5-8 to TRBJ2-5; D possibly corresponds to TRBD2 (6 bases). The CDR3 loop spans 15 amino acids. In germline, CDR1 is SGHTS, CDR2 YDEGEE. Trimming cost V 3 bases and J 2 bases, with 14 bases left between them. The CDR3 region has the DNA TGTGCCAGCAGCTCGGGTAGCGGTTGGCAAGAGACCCAGTACTTC. Translated, it gives CASSSGSGWQETQYF.

There are a few counts of this clone. V usage is TRBV4-1 and J usage is TRBJ2-7, with D maybe TRBD2 (6 bases). Germline assignment: CDR1 MGHRA and CDR2 YSYEKL. This CDR3 region has 17 residues. Trimming took 0 bases from V and 2 from J, leaving 17 bases between them. The CDR3 protein is CASSQDQGGGVAYEQYF. CDR3 bases: TGCGCCAGCAGCCAAGACCAGGGTGGCGGGGTCGCCTACGAGCAGTACTTC.

CDR3 bases: TGTGCCAGCAGCTTAATTTTTACGAACCCAAGAGCGAACACCGGGGAGCTGTTTTTT. It yields the protein CASSLIFTNPRANTGELFF. The chain is built from TRBV7-3 and TRBJ2-2; D uncertain. Per germline, CDR1 SGHTA and CDR2 FQGTGA. V shed 1 base and J shed 0 bases, with 18 bases lying between them. The CDR3 consists of 19 residues.

This clone was counted only a few times. The chain couples TRBV9 to TRBJ2-3; D unclear. This CDR3 region has 18 residues. CDR1 is SGDLS and CDR2 is YYNGEE in the germline V gene. Trimming pared 3 bases from V and 2 bases from J, leaving 22 bases between. The CDR3 bases are TGTGCCAGCAGCGCCCTCCTCACCCCGGACGGCAACACAGATACGCAGTATTTT. Translation: CASSALLTPDGNTDTQYF.

This clone turned up a few times. The V and J genes are TRBV29-1 and TRBJ2-7, with 9 nucleotides matching TRBD2. Germline V gives CDR1 SQVTM, CDR2 ANQGSEA. The length of the CDR3 is 13 residues. Trimming cost V 7 bases and J 3 bases; bases outside gene matches: 7. The chain's CDR3 is CSALGLASYEQYF. Written as DNA, the CDR3 is TGCAGCGCCCTCGGACTAGCGAGCTACGAGCAGTACTTC.

This rearrangement joins TRBV5-6 to TRBJ2-2; the D call may be TRBD1 or TRBD2 (5 bases each). CDR1 is SGHDT, CDR2 YYEEEE, per germline. The CDR3 loop spans 15 amino acids. Trimming removed 0 bases at V and 5 bases at J, with 11 bases between. This chain's CDR3 is CASSLVGVVTGELFF. As DNA, the CDR3 is TGTGCCAGCAGCTTGGTGGGGGTCGTAACCGGGGAGCTGTTTTTT.

Note on this clone: A junction end diverges from the germline sequence, so it may reflect a read error. Within the sample, other DNA sequences also encode this same CDR3. The V and J genes are TRBV4-1 and TRBJ2-7; D possibly corresponds to TRBD1 (6 bases). The CDR3 loop spans 15 amino acids. Per germline, CDR1 MGHRA and CDR2 YSYEKL. The DNA for the CDR3 is TGTGCCAGCAGCCAAGATTTATCAGGGGCCTACGAGCAGTACTTC. Amino acids: CASSQDLSGAYEQYF.

The genes are TRBV7-9 and TRBJ1-1; unclear D gene. The length of the CDR3 is 13 residues. From germline, CDR1 is SEHNR and CDR2 FQNEAQ (reference sequence). V lost 1 base and J 4 bases, leaving 7 bases between the germline ends. The CDR3 sequence: CASSLGSGTEAFF. The CDR3 DNA reads TGTGCCAGCAGCTTAGGATCCGGCACTGAAGCTTTCTTT.

The CDR3 is CASSLGHEQFF. DNA of the CDR3: TGTGCCAGCAGTTTAGGTCATGAGCAGTTCTTC. The V call is TRBV27, the J call TRBJ2-1; D is unclear. Germline values: CDR1 MNHEY, CDR2 SMNVEV (reference sequence). The V gene lost 2 bases and the J gene lost 8 bases, with 4 bases spanning the gap. This CDR3 is built from 11 residues.

This chain links TRBV6-1 with TRBJ1-5; no definite D call. The V end was cut by 6 bases, the J end by 3 bases, with 12 bases between. CDR1 MNHNS and CDR2 SASEGT come from the germline V gene. This CDR3 has 14 residues. The CDR3: CASRNGRNNQPQHF. The CDR3 nucleotides read TGTGCCAGCAGAAACGGACGGAACAATCAGCCCCAGCATTTT.

The chain uses TRBV9 and TRBJ2-3, with 7 bases aligning to TRBD2. Germline V gives CDR1 SGDLS, CDR2 YYNGEE. CDR3 length: 15 amino acids. The J segment lost 3 bases and the V segment lost 4 bases, leaving 8 bases of the junction unmatched. The CDR3 DNA follows: TGTGCCAGCAGCCCATCGTGGGGGGGAACAGATACGCAGTATTTT. This codes for CASSPSWGGTDTQYF.

The chain carries TRBV7-8 and TRBJ2-1; no definite D call. V was clipped by 1 base and J by 7 bases, with 5 bases between them. The CDR3 extends over 12 amino acids. The germline V gene has CDR1 SGHVS and CDR2 FQNEAQ. CDR3 DNA sequence: TGTGCCAGCAGCTTAGACGTGAATGAGCAGTTCTTC. Protein: CASSLDVNEQFF.

The chain is built from TRBV11-3 and TRBJ2-6; D unresolved. Per the germline V gene, CDR1 is SGHNT and CDR2 is YENEEA. V was pared by 5 bases and J by 5 bases, with 22 bases between. The CDR3 extends over 18 amino acids. In DNA form, the CDR3 reads TGTGCCAGCAGCGTCGAAAAATCTCGACAAAGTCGGGCCAACGTCCTGACTTTC. Translating it yields CASSVEKSRQSRANVLTF.

There are a few counts of this clone. The junction and the germline gene differ at one end; a read error may be behind it. The chain joins TRBV7-7 to TRBJ2-5; TRBD2 agrees at 7 bases. This CDR3 contains 15 residues. From germline, CDR1 is SSHAT and CDR2 FNYEAQ (reference sequence). The CDR3 loop is CASSLAGSGWETQYF. The CDR3 nucleotides are TGTGCTAGCAGCTTAGCGGGCTCTGGGTGGGAGACCCAGTACTTC.